This T cell receptor beta chain was retrieved from a study of radiation and T cells in renal cell carcinoma. Study-level information: Nephrectomy followed 15 Gy stereotactic body radiation by 4 weeks. Study-level points and caveats: Top tumor clonotypes rose in blood 2 weeks post-radiation, then contracted.

Trimming pared 7 bases from V and 0 bases from J, leaving 12 bases between. Germline values: CDR1 MNHNS, CDR2 SASEGT. This CDR3 is built from 14 residues. As concerns this clone: No antigen is known for it.

Here immunoSEQ multiplex PCR was the method, and the copy in TCRdb shows in-frame clones only, minus some. The table shows about 130,000 clones, with 81% occurring only once. As to time point: blood 2 weeks post-SBRT. Treatment noted: 15 Gy SBRT to primary tumor, nephrectomy 4 weeks later. Blood was sampled at baseline, 2 weeks and 4 weeks after SBRT. The patient's renal cell carcinoma had clear cell pathology. The chain uses TRBV6-1 and TRBJ1-2; a possible D gene is TRBD1 (6 bases). This TCR was sampled from a man aged 45-60 years with renal cell carcinoma. The specimen was blood, collected from a patient whose treatment included radiotherapy and nephrectomy. CDR3 residues: CASISGAANYGYTF. CDR3 sequence (DNA): TGTGCCAGCATTTCGGGGGCAGCTAACTATGGCTACACCTTC.